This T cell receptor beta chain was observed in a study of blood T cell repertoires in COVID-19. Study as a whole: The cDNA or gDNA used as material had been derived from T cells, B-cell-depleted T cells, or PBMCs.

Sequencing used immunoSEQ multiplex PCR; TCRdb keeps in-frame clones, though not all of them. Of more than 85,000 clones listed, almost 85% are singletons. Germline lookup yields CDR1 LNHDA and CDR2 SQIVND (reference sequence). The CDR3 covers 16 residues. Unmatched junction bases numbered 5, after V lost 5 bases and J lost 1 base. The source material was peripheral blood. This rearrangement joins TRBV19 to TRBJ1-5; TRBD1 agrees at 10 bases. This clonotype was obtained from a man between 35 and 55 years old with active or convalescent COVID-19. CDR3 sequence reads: CASSPGQGGSNQPQHF. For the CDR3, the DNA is TGTGCCAGTAGTCCCGGACAGGGGGGAAGCAATCAGCCCCAGCATTTT.